Listed here are 32 T cell receptor beta chains from one sample, sequenced in a study of CD8+CD57+ T cells in acquired aplastic anemia. The sequenced patients had an expansion of CD8+CD57+ cells seen by flow cytometry. TCR beta VDJ and CDR3 profiling used genomic DNA as template. From the reads, TCRdb called clonotypes with MiXCR, one entry per CDR3 protein. Seen here are some 200,000 distinct CDR3 sequences, 40% to 50% observed once, and the top ten hold approximately 9.7%. The sample consisted of sorted CD4+, CD8+, or CD8+CD57+ T cells (not recorded which) from PBMCs. These receptors were obtained from a human donor with aplastic anemia.

The chain has TRBV3-1 and TRBJ2-7; D might be TRBD1 (5 bases). Germline V lookup: CDR1 LGHDT, CDR2 YNNKEL (reference sequence). Trimming removed 1 base from V and 5 bases from J, with 12 bases in between. This CDR3 is 14 amino acids long. In DNA, the CDR3 is TGTGCCAGCAGCCAAGTCCTAGGGGCGGACGAGCAGTACTTC. It is translated as CASSQVLGADEQYF.

There are a few counts of this clonotype. V is TRBV4-1 and J is TRBJ2-3, with TRBD2 matching over 11 bases. V was clipped by 1 base and J by 5 bases; unmatched bases: 11. Germline lookup yields CDR1 MGHRA and CDR2 YSYEKL. The CDR3 is 18 residues long. The CDR3 region is CASSQARLAGPAGDTQYF. CDR3 nucleotide sequence: TGCGCCAGCAGCCAAGCCAGACTAGCGGGACCCGCAGGAGATACGCAGTATTTT.

This clonotype has just one count. It may be a read error: a sequence one base away is much more abundant. The chain recombines TRBV28 with TRBJ2-7; 9 positions agree with TRBD2. This CDR3 spans 13 amino acids. Germline V CDR1 and CDR2: MDHEN, SYDVKM. This CDR3 is CVSRAGGSNEQYF. Here the CDR3 DNA reads TGTGTCAGCAGGGCGGGAGGGAGCAACGAGCAGTACTTC.

The sample holds a few counts of this clonotype. This chain uses TRBV15 with TRBJ2-1; D ambiguous. Trimming removed 7 bases at V and 4 bases at J, with 11 bases between. The CDR3 is 13 amino acids. The germline V gene encodes CDR1 LNHNV and CDR2 YYDKDF (reference sequence). The CDR3 sequence: CATTSPTYNEQFF. CDR3 sequence (DNA): TGTGCCACCACCAGTCCCACGTACAATGAGCAGTTCTTC.

CDR3 sequence (DNA): TGTGCCAGCAGCCGCCTACAGGGGGCGAACACTGAAGCTTTCTTT. Translating gives CASSRLQGANTEAFF. The genes are TRBV7-2 and TRBJ1-1; 9 bases are a match to TRBD1. The CDR3 is made up of 15 amino acids. CDR1 is SGHTA, CDR2 FQGNSA, per germline. The junction had 5 bases not matched to a gene; V was cut back by 5 bases and J by 1 base.

This clonotype was counted between two and nine times. CDR3 DNA sequence: TGTGCCAGCAGCTCCGGGACTAGCCCAGATACGCAGTATTTT. Its translation is CASSSGTSPDTQYF. The rearrangement uses TRBV5-4 and TRBJ2-3, with 9 bases identical to TRBD2. This CDR3 has 14 residues. V lost 3 bases to trimming and J lost 4 bases; unmatched junction nucleotides: 3. Germline CDR1 reads SGHNT; CDR2 reads YYREEE (reference sequence).

This clonotype has at least ten counts. The chain joins TRBV9 to TRBJ2-7, with 8 bases matching TRBD2. Germline trimming cut 0 bases from V and 4 bases from J; bases unmatched to any gene: 6. The length of the CDR3 is 15 residues. Germline CDR1 is SGDLS and CDR2 is YYNGEE. Here the CDR3 reads CASSVGVGRVYEQYF. Here the CDR3 DNA reads TGTGCCAGCAGCGTAGGGGTCGGGAGGGTTTACGAGCAGTACTTC.

This clonotype appeared many times. DNA for the CDR3: TGTGCCACCATGACTAGCGGGAGATCCAATGAGCAGTTCTTC. This gives the protein CATMTSGRSNEQFF. The chain couples TRBV24-1 to TRBJ2-1; 12 positions agree with TRBD2. The CDR3 length is 14 residues. Germline trimming cut 8 bases from V and 6 bases from J; bases unmatched to any gene: 4. Germline CDR1 is KGHDR and CDR2 is SFDVKD.

This clonotype has a handful of counts. The chain carries TRBV7-9 and TRBJ1-5; D may be TRBD1 (6 bases). Trimming left V 5 bases short and J 4 bases short, with 6 bases between. The CDR3 is made up of 12 amino acids. Germline CDR1 and CDR2: SEHNR and FQNEAQ (reference sequence). The chain's CDR3 is CASSQGNQPQHF. The CDR3 bases are TGTGCCAGCAGCCAGGGGAATCAGCCCCAGCATTTT. The full variable domain, its missing parts supplied by reference TRBV7-9 and TRBJ1-5, is DTGVSQNPRHKITKRGQNVTFRCDPISEHNRLYWYRQTLGQGPEFLTYFQNEAQLEKSRLLSDRFSAERPKGSFSTLEIQRTEQGDSAMYLCASSQGNQPQHFGDGTRLSIL.

This clonotype was counted a few times. The chain carries TRBV24-1 and TRBJ2-1; either TRBD1 or TRBD2 may supply D (5 bases each). The V gene's germline CDR1 is KGHDR and CDR2 SFDVKD. Trimming stripped 9 bases from V and 6 bases from J, with 8 bases between. The CDR3 runs 11 residues. CDR3 residues: CATRGVNEQFF. The CDR3 DNA reads TGTGCCACCCGAGGGGTCAATGAGCAGTTCTTC.

The chain couples TRBV20-1 to TRBJ2-7; TRBD2 agrees at 13 bases. Trimming removed 3 bases from V and 2 bases from J; junction bases left unmatched: 4. Germline lookup yields CDR1 DFQATT and CDR2 SNEGSKA (reference sequence). This CDR3 has 15 amino acids. The DNA of the CDR3 is TGCAGTGCTAGGGGGACTAGCGGGGATACCTACGAGCAGTACGTC. Protein: CSARGTSGDTYEQYV.

This clonotype came up many times. The chain uses TRBV2 and TRBJ2-3; 11 nucleotides align to TRBD1. CDR3 length: 15 amino acids. V shed 8 bases and J 5 bases; nucleotides not matched to a gene: 9. Germline lookup yields CDR1 SNHLY and CDR2 FYNNEI. The CDR3 DNA reads as TGTGCCAGCTGCTGGACAGGGGGCAGAGGAGATACGCAGTATTTT. Translated, it gives CASCWTGGRGDTQYF.

This clonotype came up many times. This rearrangement joins TRBV5-1 to TRBJ2-7, with 9 bases matching TRBD1. The germline V gene has CDR1 SGHRS and CDR2 YFSETQ. Losses at the gene ends were 1 base for V and 0 bases for J; bases not matched to a gene: 8. The CDR3 totals 17 residues. The CDR3, as DNA: TGCGCCAGCAGCTTGTGGGGGACAGGGCCTAGCTCCTACGAGCAGTACTTC. This sequence encodes CASSLWGTGPSSYEQYF.

The sample holds many counts of this clonotype. At one end the junction does not follow the germline gene, possibly because of a read error. The CDR3 sequence is CASSGPIGGHTEAFF. CDR3 DNA sequence: TGTGCCAGCAGTGGCCCCATCGGAGGCCACACTGAGGCTTTCTTT. This chain connects TRBV5-4 to TRBJ1-1; D remains ambiguous. Germline V gene sequence: CDR1 SGHNT, CDR2 YYREEE (reference sequence). The CDR3 is 15 amino acids.

The chain recombines TRBV9 with TRBJ2-5; D gene uncertain. In germline, CDR1 is SGDLS, CDR2 YYNGEE. Between the trimmed V and J ends, which lost 3 bases and 2 bases, there was a span of 8 bases. The length of the CDR3 is 13 residues. This CDR3 is CASSALGQETQYF. The CDR3 coding sequence is TGTGCCAGCAGCGCCCTCGGGCAAGAGACCCAGTACTTC.

V and J are TRBV7-3 and TRBJ2-5, with TRBD2 identical over 12 bases. CDR1 and CDR2 (germline): SGHTA, FQGTGA. The CDR3 totals 16 residues. Trimming cost V 4 bases and J 5 bases; bases outside gene matches: 8. The CDR3 reads CASSSASGRVTETQYF. CDR3 coding DNA: TGTGCCAGCAGCTCCGCTAGCGGGAGGGTCACGGAGACCCAGTACTTC.

The gene calls are TRBV7-8 and TRBJ1-2; D perhaps matches TRBD1 (5 bases). Trimming shortened V by 1 base and J by 6 bases, and 15 bases separated the two germline ends. The germline V gene has CDR1 SGHVS and CDR2 FQNEAQ. This CDR3 region has 15 residues. The CDR3 loop reads CASSLGRAGRDGYTF. In DNA, the CDR3 is TGTGCCAGCAGCTTAGGGCGCGCAGGGCGAGATGGCTACACCTTC.

This clonotype was found many times. This chain links TRBV6-5 with TRBJ1-1; the D gene is possibly TRBD1 (5 bases). Per the germline V gene, CDR1 is MNHEY and CDR2 is SVGAGI. The V gene lost 2 bases and the J gene lost 1 base, with 8 bases spanning the gap. CDR3 length: 14 amino acids. CDR3 bases: TGTGCCAGCAGTTACCTACAGGCGAACACTGAAGCTTTCTTT. This sequence encodes CASSYLQANTEAFF.

A note on this clonotype: At one of its ends the junction is not consistent with the germline gene, which may arise from a read error. The rearrangement joins TRBV7-8 to TRBJ2-7; 7 nucleotides align to TRBD1. CDR1 SGHVS and CDR2 FQNEAQ come from the germline V gene. The CDR3 spans 12 residues. The CDR3 coding sequence is TGTGCCAGCAGCTTCCTCCGGGACAGCCTGGTTTTC. This codes for CASSFLRDSLVF. The complete variable domain, with remaining parts taken from reference TRBV7-8 and TRBJ2-7, reads GAGVSQSPRYKVAKRGQDVALRCDPISGHVSLFWYQQALGQGPEFLTYFQNEAQLDKSGLPSDRFFAERPEGSVSTLKIQRTQQEDSAVYLCASSFLRDSLVFGPGTRLTVT.

The chain's CDR3 is CASSSDSLQGSIQYF. The CDR3 bases are TGCGCCAGCAGCTCCGACAGCTTACAGGGGAGCATTCAGTACTTC. V and J are TRBV5-1 and TRBJ2-4, with 7 bases that match TRBD1. CDR1 and CDR2 from the germline V gene are SGHRS and YFSETQ. V lost 3 bases, J lost 9 bases, and 12 bases stayed unmatched. The CDR3 is made up of 15 amino acids.

This clonotype was picked up many times. The genes are TRBV2 and TRBJ2-7, with D tentatively TRBD2 (5 bases). Looked up from germline, CDR1 is SNHLY and CDR2 is FYNNEI. The CDR3 spans 12 residues. V was shortened by 7 bases and J by 9 bases, with 16 bases between the two germline ends. The CDR3 bases are TGTGCCAGCAATGCGGAGGCCAGTTCGCAGTACTTC. Amino acid sequence: CASNAEASSQYF. The complete variable domain, with remaining parts taken from reference TRBV2 and TRBJ2-7, reads EPEVTQTPSHQVTQMGQEVILRCVPISNHLYFYWYRQILGQKVEFLVSFYNNEISEKSEIFDDQFSVERPDGSNFTLKIRSTKLEDSAMYFCASNAEASSQYFGPGTRLTVT.

This clonotype was seen repeatedly, ten times or more. The CDR3 is CSATGLAGGNEQFF. Written as DNA, the CDR3 is TGCAGTGCTACAGGACTAGCGGGAGGCAATGAGCAGTTCTTC. The chain combines TRBV20-1 with TRBJ2-1; 14 nucleotides align to TRBD2. The CDR3 extends over 14 amino acids. Germline lookup yields CDR1 DFQATT and CDR2 SNEGSKA (reference sequence). After removal of 4 bases from V and 6 bases from J, the junction contained 2 bases not matched to a gene.

The V gene is TRBV24-1, the J gene TRBJ2-3, with 9 bases aligning to TRBD2. Germline CDR1 and CDR2: KGHDR and SFDVKD. Losses at the gene ends were 5 bases for V and 4 bases for J; bases not matched to a gene: 12. The CDR3 length is 17 residues. The CDR3 DNA follows: TGTGCCACCAGTGGTCCTAGGCGGGGGGGCCACCCAGATACGCAGTATTTT. Translating it yields CATSGPRRGGHPDTQYF.

The table lists this clonotype with many counts. The chain is built from TRBV19 and TRBJ2-2; the D gene is possibly TRBD2 (6 bases). Trimming removed 4 bases from V and 5 bases from J, with 11 bases in between. CDR1 is LNHDA and CDR2 is SQIVND in the germline V gene (reference sequence). This CDR3 is built from 14 residues. The CDR3 nucleotides read TGTGCCAGTAGTAACGGACTATTTACCGGGGAGCTGTTTTTT. This sequence encodes CASSNGLFTGELFF.

This clonotype appeared a few times. V and J are TRBV30 and TRBJ1-1; possible D gene TRBD1, 6 bases. With 8 bases removed from V and 0 bases from J, the gap between germline ends came to 16 bases. In germline, CDR1 is GTSNPN, CDR2 SVGIG (reference sequence). The CDR3 length is 14 residues. The CDR3 spells CARGGGSVNTEAFF. As DNA, the CDR3 is TGTGCCCGGGGAGGGGGATCCGTGAACACTGAAGCTTTCTTT.

The chain uses TRBV5-1 and TRBJ1-2; 7 bases match TRBD1. J lost 6 bases, V lost 4 bases, and 6 bases had no gene match. Germline V CDR1 and CDR2: SGHRS, YFSETQ. The CDR3 has 13 residues. CDR3 sequence: CASSPRQGDGYTF. In DNA form, the CDR3 reads TGCGCCAGCAGCCCTAGACAGGGCGATGGCTACACCTTC. The complete variable domain, with remaining parts taken from reference TRBV5-1 and TRBJ1-2, reads KAGVTQTPRYLIKTRGQQVTLSCSPISGHRSVSWYQQTPGQGLQFLFEYFSETQRNKGNFPGRFSGRQFSNSRSEMNVSTLELGDSALYLCASSPRQGDGYTFGSGTRLTVV.

The V call is TRBV7-2, the J call TRBJ1-6; the D gene is possibly TRBD1 (6 bases). The germline V gene has CDR1 SGHTA and CDR2 FQGNSA. The CDR3 has 15 residues. V dropped 3 bases and J dropped 7 bases, with 13 bases sitting between them. CDR3 in amino acids: CASSFPGARNSPLHF. CDR3 DNA sequence: TGTGCCAGCAGCTTCCCAGGGGCCAGGAATTCACCCCTCCACTTT.

This clonotype was seen only a few times. A much larger clone lies a single base off, so this may be a read error. This chain uses TRBV19 with TRBJ2-2; D may correspond to TRBD1 or TRBD2 (5 bases each). The assigned J gene may be wrong: the sequence end matches TRBJ2-3 better. Germline V lookup: CDR1 LNHDA, CDR2 SQIVND (reference sequence). This CDR3 region has 17 residues. The CDR3, as DNA: TGTGCCAGTAGTATCGGGCAGGCAGGGCGTAGAGGAGGTACGCAGTATTTT. It is translated as CASSIGQAGRRGGTQYF.

The chain employs TRBV2 and TRBJ2-5; D remains ambiguous. Trimming cost V 5 bases and J 2 bases, with 12 bases left between them. Germline assignment: CDR1 SNHLY and CDR2 FYNNEI. The CDR3 sequence is 14 residues long. CDR3 sequence: CASSPQVKQETQYF. The CDR3 nucleotides read TGTGCCAGCAGTCCACAAGTAAAGCAAGAGACCCAGTACTTC. The full variable domain, its missing parts supplied by reference TRBV2 and TRBJ2-5, is EPEVTQTPSHQVTQMGQEVILRCVPISNHLYFYWYRQILGQKVEFLVSFYNNEISEKSEIFDDQFSVERPDGSNFTLKIRSTKLEDSAMYFCASSPQVKQETQYFGPGTRLLVL.

This chain joins TRBV6-5 and TRBJ1-5, with D tentatively TRBD1 (6 bases). Germline lookup yields CDR1 MNHEY and CDR2 SVGAGI. This CDR3 has 16 residues. Trimming removed 6 bases at V and 1 base at J, with 16 bases between. The CDR3 is CASRYDRTVSNQPQHF. CDR3 DNA: TGTGCCAGCAGATACGATCGGACAGTGAGCAATCAGCCCCAGCATTTT.

The chain recombines TRBV10-3 with TRBJ2-5, with 8 bases matching TRBD2. Germline CDR1 and CDR2: ENHRY and SYGVKD. V lost 10 bases and J lost 2; bases outside the gene matches: 9. The CDR3 consists of 14 residues. The DNA for the CDR3 is TGTGCCACCAAGGGTAGCGGGACTCAAGAGACCCAGTACTTC. Its protein is CATKGSGTQETQYF.

This clonotype was counted between two and nine times. This chain connects TRBV15 to TRBJ2-7; TRBD1 might be the D (6 bases). This CDR3 has 11 amino acids. V shed 5 bases and J shed 6 bases, with 8 bases lying between them. Germline CDR1 reads LNHNV; CDR2 reads YYDKDF (reference sequence). The CDR3 DNA sequence: TGTGCCACCAGCGGGGGCCTCGAGCAGTACTTC. Its protein product is CATSGGLEQYF.